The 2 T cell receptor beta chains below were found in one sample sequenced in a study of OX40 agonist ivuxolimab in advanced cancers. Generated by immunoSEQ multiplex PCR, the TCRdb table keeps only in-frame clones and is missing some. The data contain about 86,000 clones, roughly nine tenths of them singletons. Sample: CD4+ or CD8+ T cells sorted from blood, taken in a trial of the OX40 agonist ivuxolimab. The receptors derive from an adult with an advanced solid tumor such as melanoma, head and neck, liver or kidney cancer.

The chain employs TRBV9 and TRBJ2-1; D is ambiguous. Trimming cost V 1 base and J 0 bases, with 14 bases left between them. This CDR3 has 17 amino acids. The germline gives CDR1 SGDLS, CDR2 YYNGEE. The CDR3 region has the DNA TGTGCCAGCAGCGTACATTCTATAATATACTCCTACAATGAGCAGTTCTTC. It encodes CASSVHSIIYSYNEQFF.

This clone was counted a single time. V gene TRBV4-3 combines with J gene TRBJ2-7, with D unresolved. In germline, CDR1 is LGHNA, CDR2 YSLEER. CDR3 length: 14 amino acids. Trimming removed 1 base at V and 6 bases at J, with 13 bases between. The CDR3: CASSQVLRQSEQYF. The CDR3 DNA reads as TGCGCCAGCAGCCAAGTACTCCGGCAGTCCGAGCAGTACTTC.